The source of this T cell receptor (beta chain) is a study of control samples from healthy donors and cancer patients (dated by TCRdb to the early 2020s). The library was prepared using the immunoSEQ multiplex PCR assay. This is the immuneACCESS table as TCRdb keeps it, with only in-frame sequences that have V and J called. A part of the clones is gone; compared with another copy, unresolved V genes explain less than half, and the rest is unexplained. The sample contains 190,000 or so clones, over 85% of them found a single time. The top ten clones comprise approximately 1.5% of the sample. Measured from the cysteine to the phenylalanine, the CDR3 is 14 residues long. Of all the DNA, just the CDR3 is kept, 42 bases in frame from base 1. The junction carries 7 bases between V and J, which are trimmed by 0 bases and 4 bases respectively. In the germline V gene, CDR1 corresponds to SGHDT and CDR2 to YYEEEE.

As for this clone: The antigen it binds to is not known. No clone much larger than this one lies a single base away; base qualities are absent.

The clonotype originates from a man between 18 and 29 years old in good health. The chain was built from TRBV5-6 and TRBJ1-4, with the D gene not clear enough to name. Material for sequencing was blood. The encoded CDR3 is CASSLDGFNEKLFF. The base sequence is TGTGCCAGCAGCTTGGACGGGTTTAATGAAAAACTGTTTTTT.